This T cell receptor (beta chain) came from a study of cytomegalovirus exposure and HLA in healthy donors. Study observations and caveats: TCR beta sequences numbering 15,000 to 20,000 were associated with HLA alleles at 0.05 false discovery rate in a later analysis.

PCR employed 60 Vbeta and 13 Jbeta primers. Clones were read by immunoSEQ multiplex PCR, and TCRdb kept only the in-frame ones, dropping some. Among some 160,000 clones, roughly 79% were seen once, and the ten largest hold approximately 1.5%. Germline V gives CDR1 SNHLY, CDR2 FYNNEI. V trimming: 3 bases; J trimming: 3 bases; junction bases outside the gene matches: 10. CDR3 length: 17 amino acids. With respect to this clone: The antigen remains undetermined.

The sequence was collected from a man in his forties in good health and CMV-seronegative. The sequenced sample consisted of PBMCs. The chain links TRBV2 to TRBJ2-3; 9 bases align to TRBD2. The CDR3 loop is CASSEGLRLAGTDTQYF. The CDR3 DNA sequence: TGTGCCAGCAGTGAGGGTTTAAGGCTAGCGGGGACAGATACGCAGTATTTT. Variable domain in full (rest from reference TRBV2 and TRBJ2-3): EPEVTQTPSHQVTQMGQEVILRCVPISNHLYFYWYRQILGQKVEFLVSFYNNEISEKSEIFDDQFSVERPDGSNFTLKIRSTKLEDSAMYFCASSEGLRLAGTDTQYFGPGTRLTVL.